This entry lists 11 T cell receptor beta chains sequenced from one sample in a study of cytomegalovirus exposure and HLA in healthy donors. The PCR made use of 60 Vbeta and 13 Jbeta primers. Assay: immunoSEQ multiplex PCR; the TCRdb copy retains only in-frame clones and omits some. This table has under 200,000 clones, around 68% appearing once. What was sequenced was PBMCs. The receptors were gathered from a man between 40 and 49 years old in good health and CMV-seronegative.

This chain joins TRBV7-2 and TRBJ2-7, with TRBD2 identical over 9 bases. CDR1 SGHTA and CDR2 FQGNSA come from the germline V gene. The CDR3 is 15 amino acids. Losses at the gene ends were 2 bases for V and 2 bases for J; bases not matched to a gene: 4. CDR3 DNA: TGTGCCAGCAGCTTAAGAGCGGGGGGACCCTACGAGCAGTACTTC. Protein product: CASSLRAGGPYEQYF.

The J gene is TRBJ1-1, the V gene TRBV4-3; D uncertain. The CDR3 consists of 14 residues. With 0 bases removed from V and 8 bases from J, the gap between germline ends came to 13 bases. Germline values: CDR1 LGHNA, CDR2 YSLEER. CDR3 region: CASSQDSGAPEAFF. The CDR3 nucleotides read TGCGCCAGCAGCCAAGATAGTGGAGCGCCCGAAGCTTTCTTT.

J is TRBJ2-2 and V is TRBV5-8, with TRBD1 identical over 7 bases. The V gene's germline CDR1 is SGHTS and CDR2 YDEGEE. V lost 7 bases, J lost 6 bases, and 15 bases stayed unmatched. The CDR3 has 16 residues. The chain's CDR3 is CASSDYFTGEAGELFF. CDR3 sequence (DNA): TGTGCCAGCTCCGACTATTTTACAGGGGAAGCCGGGGAGCTGTTTTTT.

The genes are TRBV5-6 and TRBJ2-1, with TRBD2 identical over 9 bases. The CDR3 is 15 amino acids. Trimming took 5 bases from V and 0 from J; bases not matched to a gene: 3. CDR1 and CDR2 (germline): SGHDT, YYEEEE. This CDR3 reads CASRRLAASYNEQFF. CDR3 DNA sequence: TGTGCCAGCAGAAGACTAGCGGCCTCCTACAATGAGCAGTTCTTC.

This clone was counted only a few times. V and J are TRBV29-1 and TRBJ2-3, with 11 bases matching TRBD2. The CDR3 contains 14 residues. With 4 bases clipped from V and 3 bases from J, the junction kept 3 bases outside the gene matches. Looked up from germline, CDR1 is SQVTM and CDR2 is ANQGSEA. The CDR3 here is CSVVRTSGTDTQYF. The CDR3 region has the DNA TGCAGCGTTGTCCGGACTAGCGGGACAGATACGCAGTATTTT.

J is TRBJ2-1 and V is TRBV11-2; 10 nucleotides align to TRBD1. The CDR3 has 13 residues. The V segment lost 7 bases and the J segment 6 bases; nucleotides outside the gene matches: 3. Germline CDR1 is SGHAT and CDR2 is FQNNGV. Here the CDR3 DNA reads TGTGCCAGCACCTGGGACAGGGGCAATGAGCAGTTCTTC. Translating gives CASTWDRGNEQFF.

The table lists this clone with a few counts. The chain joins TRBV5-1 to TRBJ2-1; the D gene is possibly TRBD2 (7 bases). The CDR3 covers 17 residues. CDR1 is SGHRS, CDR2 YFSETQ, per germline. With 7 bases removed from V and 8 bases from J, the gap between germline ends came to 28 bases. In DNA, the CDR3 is TGCGCCAGCGGGGGAGGGGGTAGCGGCCGACCGCAGGATGAGCAGTTCTTC. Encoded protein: CASGGGGSGRPQDEQFF.

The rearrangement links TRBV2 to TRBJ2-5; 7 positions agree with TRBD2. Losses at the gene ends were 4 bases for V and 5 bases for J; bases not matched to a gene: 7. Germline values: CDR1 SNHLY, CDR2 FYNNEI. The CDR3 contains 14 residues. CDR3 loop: CASSVRGGRETQYF. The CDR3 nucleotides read TGTGCCAGCAGTGTCCGGGGAGGGAGGGAGACCCAGTACTTC.

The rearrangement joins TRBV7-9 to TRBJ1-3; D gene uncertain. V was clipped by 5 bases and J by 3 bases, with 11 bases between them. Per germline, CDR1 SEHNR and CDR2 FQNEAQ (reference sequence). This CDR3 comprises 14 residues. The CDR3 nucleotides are TGTGCCAGCAGCCTGGAGAGAGTTGGAAACACCATATATTTT. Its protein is CASSLERVGNTIYF.

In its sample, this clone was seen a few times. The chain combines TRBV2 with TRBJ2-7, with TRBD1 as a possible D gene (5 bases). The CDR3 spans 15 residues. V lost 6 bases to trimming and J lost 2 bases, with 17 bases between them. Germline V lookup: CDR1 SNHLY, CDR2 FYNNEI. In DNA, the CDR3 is TGTGCCAGCAGGGCAACAGGCCGGGCGCCCTACGAGCAGTACTTC. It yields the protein CASRATGRAPYEQYF. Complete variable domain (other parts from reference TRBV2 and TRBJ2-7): EPEVTQTPSHQVTQMGQEVILRCVPISNHLYFYWYRQILGQKVEFLVSFYNNEISEKSEIFDDQFSVERPDGSNFTLKIRSTKLEDSAMYFCASRATGRAPYEQYFGPGTRLTVT.

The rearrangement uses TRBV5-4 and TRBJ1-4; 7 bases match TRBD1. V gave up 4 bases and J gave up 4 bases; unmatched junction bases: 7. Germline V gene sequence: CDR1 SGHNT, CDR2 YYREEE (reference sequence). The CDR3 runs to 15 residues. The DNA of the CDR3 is TGTGCCAGCAGCCCTCGACAGGGACTTAATGAAAAACTGTTTTTT. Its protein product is CASSPRQGLNEKLFF.